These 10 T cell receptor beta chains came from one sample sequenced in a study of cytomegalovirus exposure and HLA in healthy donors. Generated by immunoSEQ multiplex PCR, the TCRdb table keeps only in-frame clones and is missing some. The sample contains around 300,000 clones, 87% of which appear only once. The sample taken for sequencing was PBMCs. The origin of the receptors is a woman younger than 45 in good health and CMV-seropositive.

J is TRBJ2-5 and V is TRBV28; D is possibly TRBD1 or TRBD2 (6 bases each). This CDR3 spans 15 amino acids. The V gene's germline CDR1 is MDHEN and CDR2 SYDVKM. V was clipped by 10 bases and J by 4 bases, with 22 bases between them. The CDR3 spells CATMLGGQLGETQYF. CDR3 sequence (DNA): TGTGCCACCATGTTGGGGGGCCAGCTCGGAGAGACCCAGTACTTC. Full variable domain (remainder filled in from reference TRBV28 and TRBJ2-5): DVKVTQSSRYLVKRTGEKVFLECVQDMDHENMFWYRQDPGLGLRLIYFSYDVKMKEKGDIPEGYSVSREKKERFSLILESASTNQTSMYLCATMLGGQLGETQYFGPGTRLLVL.

The CDR3 sequence: CASSQGRTVPNYGYTF. In DNA, the CDR3 is TGTGCCAGCAGCCAAGGAAGGACAGTCCCTAACTATGGCTACACCTTC. The genes are TRBV4-2 and TRBJ1-2; D might be TRBD1 (6 bases). Deletions cut 1 base from V and 0 bases from J, with 12 bases between. Germline-derived CDR1 and CDR2 are LGHNA and YNFKEQ. The CDR3 has 16 residues.

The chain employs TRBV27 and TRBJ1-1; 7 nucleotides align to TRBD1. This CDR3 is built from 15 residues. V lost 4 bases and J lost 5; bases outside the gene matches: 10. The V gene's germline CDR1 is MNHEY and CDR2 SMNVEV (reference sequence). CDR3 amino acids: CASSWAGGEATEAFF. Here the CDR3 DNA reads TGTGCCAGCAGTTGGGCAGGGGGAGAGGCGACTGAAGCTTTCTTT.

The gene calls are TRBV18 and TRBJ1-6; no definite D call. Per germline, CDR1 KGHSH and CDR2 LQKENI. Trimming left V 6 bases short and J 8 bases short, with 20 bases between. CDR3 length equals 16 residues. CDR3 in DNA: TGTGCCAGCTCTCCCCTGGTTAGGACGAGTGATTCACCCCTCCACTTT. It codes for CASSPLVRTSDSPLHF.

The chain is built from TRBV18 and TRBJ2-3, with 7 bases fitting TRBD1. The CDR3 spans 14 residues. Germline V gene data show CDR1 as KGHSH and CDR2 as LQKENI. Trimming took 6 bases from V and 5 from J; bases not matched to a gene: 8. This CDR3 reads CASSVTGYGDTQYF. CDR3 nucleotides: TGTGCCAGCTCTGTGACAGGGTATGGAGATACGCAGTATTTT.

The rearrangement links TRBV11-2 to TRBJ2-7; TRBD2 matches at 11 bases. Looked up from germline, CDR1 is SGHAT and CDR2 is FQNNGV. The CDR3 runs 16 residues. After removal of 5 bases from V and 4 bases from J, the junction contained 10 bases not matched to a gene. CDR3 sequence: CASSPLTSGNRYEQYF. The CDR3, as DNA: TGTGCCAGCAGCCCCCTGACTAGCGGGAATCGGTACGAGCAGTACTTC.

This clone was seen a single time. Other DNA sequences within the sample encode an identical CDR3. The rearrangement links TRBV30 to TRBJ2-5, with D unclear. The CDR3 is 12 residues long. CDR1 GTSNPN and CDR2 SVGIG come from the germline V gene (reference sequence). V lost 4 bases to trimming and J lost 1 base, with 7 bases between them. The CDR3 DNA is TGTGCCTGGACTTCAGGCCAAGAGACCCAGTACTTC. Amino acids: CAWTSGQETQYF.

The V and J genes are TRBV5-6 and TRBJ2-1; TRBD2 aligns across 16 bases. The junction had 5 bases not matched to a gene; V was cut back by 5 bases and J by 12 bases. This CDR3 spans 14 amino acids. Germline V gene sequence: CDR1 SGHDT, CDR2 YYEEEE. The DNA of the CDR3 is TGTGCCAGCAGAACGGGACTAGCGGGAGGGTTGCAGTTCTTC. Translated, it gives CASRTGLAGGLQFF. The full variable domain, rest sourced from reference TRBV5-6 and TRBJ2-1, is DAGVTQSPTHLIKTRGQQVTLRCSPKSGHDTVSWYQQALGQGPQFIFQYYEEEERQRGNFPDRFSGHQFPNYSSELNVNALLLGDSALYLCASRTGLAGGLQFFGPGTRLTVL.

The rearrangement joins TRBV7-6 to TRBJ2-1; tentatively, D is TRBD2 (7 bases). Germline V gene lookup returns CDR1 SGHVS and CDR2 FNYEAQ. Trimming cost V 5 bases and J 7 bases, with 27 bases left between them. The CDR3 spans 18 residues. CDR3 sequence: CASSPWSVAARGGNEQFF. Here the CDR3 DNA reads TGTGCCAGCAGCCCCTGGTCGGTAGCGGCGAGGGGGGGGAATGAGCAGTTCTTC. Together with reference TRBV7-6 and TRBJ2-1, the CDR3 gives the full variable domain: GAGVSQSPRYKVTKRGQDVALRCDPISGHVSLYWYRQALGQGPEFLTYFNYEAQQDKSGLPNDRFSAERPEGSISTLTIQRTEQRDSAMYRCASSPWSVAARGGNEQFFGPGTRLTVL.

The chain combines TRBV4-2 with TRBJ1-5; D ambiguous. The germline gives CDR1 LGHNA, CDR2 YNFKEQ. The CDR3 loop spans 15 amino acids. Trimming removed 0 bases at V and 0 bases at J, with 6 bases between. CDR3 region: CASSQEVTSNQPQHF. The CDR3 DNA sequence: TGTGCCAGCAGCCAAGAGGTAACTAGCAATCAGCCCCAGCATTTT.